Reported below is one TCR beta chain. Time point here: pretreatment peripheral blood. Germline-derived CDR1 and CDR2 are SGHKS and YYEKEE (reference sequence). The CDR3 is 14 amino acids. Trimming took 2 bases from V and 7 from J, leaving 13 bases between them. This record belongs to a study of PD-L1 blockade in urothelial cancer. The wider study: The study started patients on atezolizumab in the mid-2010s, giving 1,200 mg intravenously every 3 weeks. Blood analysis took place 3 weeks (second dose) and 6 weeks after treatment start.

Spiking each PCR with synthetic TCR analog templates was performed. This table comes from immunoSEQ multiplex PCR, and its TCRdb copy is limited to in-frame clones, with some not included. The sample carries 90,000 or so clones, around 90% recorded once. This material consisted of PBMCs, taken around atezolizumab (anti-PD-L1) treatment. The sequence was collected from a woman older than 75 with urothelial cancer. This chain links TRBV5-5 with TRBJ2-1; a weak D match, TRBD1 (6 bases). The chain's CDR3 is CASSFSKGENEQFF. The CDR3 coding sequence is TGTGCCAGCAGCTTTAGCAAGGGGGAAAATGAGCAGTTCTTC.